These T cell receptor beta chains were read from a single sample in a study of cytomegalovirus exposure and HLA in healthy donors. Sequencing was performed with immunoSEQ multiplex PCR; in TCRdb, only in-frame clones are kept and a portion is missing. The sample includes approximately 200,000 clones, 75% to 80% of them seen just once. The specimen was PBMCs. The origin of the receptors is a woman under 40 in good health and CMV-seropositive. CDR3s include the opening cysteine and the closing phenylalanine or tryptophan. D genes are given only for firm matches. Rows give clone size only sometimes, using once, few, many, or a class for an expanded clone.

clone_size | j_call | d_call | v_call | cdr3_aa | cdr3_nt
NA | TRBJ2-6 | NA | TRBV4-1 | CASSQDMPGSYSSGANVLTF | TGCGCCAGCAGCCAAGATATGCCAGGGTCCTACAGCTCTGGGGCCAACGTCCTGACTTTC
NA | TRBJ1-5 | NA | TRBV19 | CASSTRQLNQPQHF | TGTGCCAGTAGTACCCGACAGCTAAACCAGCCCCAGCATTTT
NA | TRBJ2-3 | NA | TRBV10-3 | CAISESRGTTDTQYF | TGTGCCATCAGTGAGTCGCGCGGAACCACAGATACGCAGTATTTT
few | TRBJ2-7 | TRBD2 | TRBV7-9 | CASSLPAGGGPSVYEQYF | TGTGCCAGCAGCTTACCAGCGGGGGGCGGACCGTCTGTATACGAGCAGTACTTC
NA | TRBJ2-7 | TRBD2 | TRBV5-1 | CASSLSGEGEQYF | TGCGCCAGCAGCTTGTCTGGGGAGGGGGAGCAGTACTTC
few | TRBJ1-1 | NA | TRBV4-3 | CASSQARHTNTEAFF | TGCGCCAGCAGCCAAGCGAGACATACGAACACTGAAGCTTTCTTT
NA | TRBJ2-7 | NA | TRBV7-2 | CASSSFIGSLRDEQYF | TGTGCCAGCAGCTCATTCATCGGTTCTTTGAGAGACGAGCAGTACTTC
NA | TRBJ2-1 | NA | TRBV13 | CASSPYTRPGYNEQFF | TGTGCCAGCAGCCCCTACACCCGACCAGGCTACAATGAGCAGTTCTTC
NA | TRBJ1-2 | TRBD1 | TRBV29-1 | CSVHSPGQGNEGYTF | TGCAGCGTCCACTCTCCGGGACAGGGGAATGAGGGCTACACCTTC
NA | TRBJ2-7 | TRBD1 | TRBV5-1 | CASSLVQGAGEQYF | TGCGCCAGCAGCTTGGTTCAGGGGGCGGGCGAGCAGTACTTC